Given below is one TCR beta chain in context. Its specificity is not known. TCRdb fed the reads into MiXCR, producing one record per CDR3 protein. The sample has more than 200,000 distinct CDR3 sequences, 9.1% seen once. This entry is derived from a study of T cell repertoires in cytomegalovirus infection. Overall study: Both CMV infection and a matching HLA type were indicated by public TCR beta signatures. Study-wide findings and caveats: HLA-C-restricted CMV-specific TCR beta clonotypes were dominant in the ex vivo response. Carriers of CMV plus the relevant HLA were identified by cumulative public TCR beta family frequency.

Germline V gene lookup returns CDR1 MDHEN and CDR2 SYDVKM. V gave up 5 bases and J gave up 3 bases, with 4 bases separating them. There are 11 residues in the CDR3. This clonotype was obtained from a human donor in good health (CMV status not recorded). Some clones in this sample may be carry-over from other donors' samples. Source material: PBMCs. This sequence joins TRBV28 and TRBJ1-1; D remains unclear. In DNA, the CDR3 is TGTGCCAGCAGTGGGTACACTGAAGCTTTCTTT. Translated, it gives CASSGYTEAFF.